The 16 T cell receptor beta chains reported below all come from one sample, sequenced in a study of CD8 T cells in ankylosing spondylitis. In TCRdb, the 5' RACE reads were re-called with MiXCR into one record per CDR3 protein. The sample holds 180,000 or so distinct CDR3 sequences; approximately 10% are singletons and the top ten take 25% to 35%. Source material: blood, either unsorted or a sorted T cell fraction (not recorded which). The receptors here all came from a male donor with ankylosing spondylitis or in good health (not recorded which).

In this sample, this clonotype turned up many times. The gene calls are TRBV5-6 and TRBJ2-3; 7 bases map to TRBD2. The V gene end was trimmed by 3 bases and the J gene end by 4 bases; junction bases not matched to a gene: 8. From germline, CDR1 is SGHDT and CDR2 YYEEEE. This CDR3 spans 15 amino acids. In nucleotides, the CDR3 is TGTGCCAGCAGCTCGAATCGGGGGGACCCAGATACGCAGTATTTT. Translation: CASSSNRGDPDTQYF.

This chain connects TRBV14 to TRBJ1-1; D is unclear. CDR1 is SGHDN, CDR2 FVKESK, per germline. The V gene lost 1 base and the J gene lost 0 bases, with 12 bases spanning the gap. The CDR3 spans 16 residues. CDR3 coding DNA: TGTGCCAGCAGCCAAGCGTGGATAGGGCTGAACACTGAAGCTTTCTTT. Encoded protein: CASSQAWIGLNTEAFF.

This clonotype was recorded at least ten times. The CDR3 DNA sequence: TGTGCCAGCAGTCCGCGGGGGGGCCACTCAGATACGCAGTATTTT. Residues: CASSPRGGHSDTQYF. The chain employs TRBV7-8 and TRBJ2-3; 9 bases map to TRBD2. The trim removed 6 bases at V and 4 bases at J, leaving 8 bases unmatched. Per germline, CDR1 SGHVS and CDR2 FQNEAQ. The CDR3 sequence is 15 residues long.

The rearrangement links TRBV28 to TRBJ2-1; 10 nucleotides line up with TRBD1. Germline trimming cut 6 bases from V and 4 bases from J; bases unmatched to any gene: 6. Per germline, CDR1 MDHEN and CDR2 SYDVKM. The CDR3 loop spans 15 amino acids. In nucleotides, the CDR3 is TGTGCCAGCAGCCTCCAGGACAGGGGGTACAATGAGCAGTTCTTC. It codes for CASSLQDRGYNEQFF.

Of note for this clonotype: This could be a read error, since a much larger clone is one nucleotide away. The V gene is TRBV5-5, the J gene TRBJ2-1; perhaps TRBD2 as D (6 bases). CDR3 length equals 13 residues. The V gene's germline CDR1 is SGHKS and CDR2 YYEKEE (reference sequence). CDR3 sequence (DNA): TGTGCCAGCATCTTGGAGGGTCCAGGATTTAAGTTCTTC. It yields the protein CASILEGPGFKFF.

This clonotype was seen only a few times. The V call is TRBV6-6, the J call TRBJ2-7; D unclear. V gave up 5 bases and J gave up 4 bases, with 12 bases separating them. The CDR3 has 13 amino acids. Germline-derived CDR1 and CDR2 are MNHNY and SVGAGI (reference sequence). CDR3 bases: TGTGCCAGCAGTCCCGCCGCGGAGTACGAGCAGTACTTC. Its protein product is CASSPAAEYEQYF.

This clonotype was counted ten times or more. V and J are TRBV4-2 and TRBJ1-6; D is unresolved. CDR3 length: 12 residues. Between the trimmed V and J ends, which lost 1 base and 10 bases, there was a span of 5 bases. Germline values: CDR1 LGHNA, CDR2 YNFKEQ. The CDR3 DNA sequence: TGTGCCAGCAGCCAAGGCGAATCACCCCTCCACTTT. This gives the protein CASSQGESPLHF.

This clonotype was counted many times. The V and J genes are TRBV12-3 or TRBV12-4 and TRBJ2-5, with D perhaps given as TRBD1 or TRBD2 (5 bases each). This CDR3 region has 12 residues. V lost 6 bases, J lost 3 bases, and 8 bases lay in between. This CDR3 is CASSRDEETQYF. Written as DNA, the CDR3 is TGTGCCAGCAGCCGGGACGAAGAGACCCAGTACTTC.

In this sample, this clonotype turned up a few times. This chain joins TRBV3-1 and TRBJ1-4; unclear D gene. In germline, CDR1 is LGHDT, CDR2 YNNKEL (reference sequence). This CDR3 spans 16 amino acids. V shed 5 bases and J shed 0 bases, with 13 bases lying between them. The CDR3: CASSEGGSPTNEKLFF. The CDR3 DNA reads TGTGCCAGCAGCGAGGGAGGGAGCCCAACTAATGAAAAACTGTTTTTT.

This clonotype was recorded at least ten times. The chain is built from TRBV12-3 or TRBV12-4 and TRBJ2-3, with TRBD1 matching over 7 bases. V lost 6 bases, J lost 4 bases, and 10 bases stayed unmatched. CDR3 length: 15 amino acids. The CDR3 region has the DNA TGTGCCAGCAGCCAGTCAGGGGGTGAGGCAGATACGCAGTATTTT. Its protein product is CASSQSGGEADTQYF.

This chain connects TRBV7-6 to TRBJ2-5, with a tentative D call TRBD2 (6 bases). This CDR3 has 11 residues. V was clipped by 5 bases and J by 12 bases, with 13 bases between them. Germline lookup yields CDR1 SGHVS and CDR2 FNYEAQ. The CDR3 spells CASSRRDEKYF. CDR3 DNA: TGTGCCAGCAGCCGGAGGGACGAAAAGTACTTC.

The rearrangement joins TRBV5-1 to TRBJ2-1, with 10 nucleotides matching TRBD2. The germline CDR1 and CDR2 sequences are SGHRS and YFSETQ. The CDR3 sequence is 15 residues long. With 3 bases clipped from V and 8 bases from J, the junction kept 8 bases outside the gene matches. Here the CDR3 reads CASSYRAGGSDEQFF. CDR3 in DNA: TGCGCCAGCAGCTATCGAGCGGGGGGGTCCGATGAGCAGTTCTTC.

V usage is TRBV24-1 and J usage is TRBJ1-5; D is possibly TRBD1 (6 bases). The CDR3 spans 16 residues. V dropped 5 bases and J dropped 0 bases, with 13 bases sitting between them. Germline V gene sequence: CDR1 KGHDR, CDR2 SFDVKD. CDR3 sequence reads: CATSGTNRDSNQPQHF. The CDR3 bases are TGTGCCACCAGTGGTACAAACAGGGATAGCAATCAGCCCCAGCATTTT.

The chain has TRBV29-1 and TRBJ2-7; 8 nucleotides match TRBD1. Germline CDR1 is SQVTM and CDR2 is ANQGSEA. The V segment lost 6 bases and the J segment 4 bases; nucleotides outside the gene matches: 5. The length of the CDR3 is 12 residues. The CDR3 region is CSVSQGAYEQYF. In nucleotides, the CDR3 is TGCAGCGTGTCGCAGGGGGCTTACGAGCAGTACTTC.

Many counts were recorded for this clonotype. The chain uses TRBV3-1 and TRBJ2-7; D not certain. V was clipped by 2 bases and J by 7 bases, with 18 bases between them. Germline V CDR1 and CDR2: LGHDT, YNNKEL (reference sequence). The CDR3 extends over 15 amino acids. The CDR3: CASSQYSRAVLEQYF. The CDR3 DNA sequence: TGTGCCAGCAGCCAATATAGTAGGGCGGTTCTGGAGCAGTACTTC.

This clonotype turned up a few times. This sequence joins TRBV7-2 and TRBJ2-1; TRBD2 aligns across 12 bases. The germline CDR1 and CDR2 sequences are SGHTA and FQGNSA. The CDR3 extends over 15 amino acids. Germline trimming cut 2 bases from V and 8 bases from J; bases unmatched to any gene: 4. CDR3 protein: CASSLRLAGGHEQFF. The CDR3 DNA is TGTGCCAGCAGCTTAAGGCTAGCGGGGGGGCATGAGCAGTTCTTC.